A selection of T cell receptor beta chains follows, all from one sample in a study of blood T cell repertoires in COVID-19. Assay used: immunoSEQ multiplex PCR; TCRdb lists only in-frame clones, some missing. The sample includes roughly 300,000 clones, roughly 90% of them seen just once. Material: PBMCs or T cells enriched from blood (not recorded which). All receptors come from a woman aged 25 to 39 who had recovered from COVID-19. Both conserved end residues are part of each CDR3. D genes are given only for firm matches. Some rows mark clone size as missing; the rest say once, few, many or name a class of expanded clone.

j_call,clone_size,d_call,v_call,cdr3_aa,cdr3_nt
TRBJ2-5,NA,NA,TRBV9,CASSVAGETQYF,TGTGCCAGCAGCGTAGCCGGAGAGACCCAGTACTTC
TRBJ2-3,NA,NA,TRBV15,CATSSTRADTQYF,TGTGCCACCAGCAGCACCAGGGCAGATACGCAGTATTTT
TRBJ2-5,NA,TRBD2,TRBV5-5,CASSSNPGTSGWETQYF,TGTGCCAGCAGCTCCAACCCCGGGACTAGCGGGTGGGAGACCCAGTACTTC
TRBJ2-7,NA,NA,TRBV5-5,CASSLVPGYSYEQYF,TGTGCCAGCAGCTTGGTTCCGGGGTACTCCTACGAGCAGTACTTC
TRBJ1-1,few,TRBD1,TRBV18,CASSPPGQGTPEAFF,TGTGCCAGCTCACCACCGGGACAGGGAACCCCTGAAGCTTTCTTT
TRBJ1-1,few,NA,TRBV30,CAWSLGAGTEAFF,TGTGCCTGGAGTTTAGGGGCGGGGACTGAAGCTTTCTTT
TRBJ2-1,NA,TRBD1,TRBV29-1,CSFLGTGGNEQFF,TGCAGCTTCCTTGGGACAGGAGGCAATGAGCAGTTCTTC
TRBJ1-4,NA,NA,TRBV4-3,CASSQDMSVFSTNEKLFF,TGCGCCAGCAGCCAAGATATGTCCGTATTCTCAACTAATGAAAAACTGTTTTTT
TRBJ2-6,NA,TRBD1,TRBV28,CASRKTGAGANVLTF,TGTGCCAGCAGAAAAACAGGGGCTGGGGCCAACGTCCTGACTTTC
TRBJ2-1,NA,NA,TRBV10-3,CAISESRDGEQFF,TGTGCCATCAGTGAGTCCAGGGATGGTGAGCAGTTCTTC
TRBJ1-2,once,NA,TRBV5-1,CASSLEGAVSGYTF,TGCGCCAGCAGCTTGGAAGGGGCTGTAAGTGGCTACACCTTC
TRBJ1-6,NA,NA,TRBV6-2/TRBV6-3,CASSVLGSPLHF,TGTGCCAGCAGTGTACTAGGCTCACCCCTCCACTTT
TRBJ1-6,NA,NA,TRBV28,CASSLLSRGKKGNSPLHF,TGTGCCAGCAGTTTACTAAGTAGGGGGAAAAAAGGTAATTCACCCCTCCACTTT
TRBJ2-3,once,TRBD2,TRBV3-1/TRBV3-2,CASSQETSGVHTDTQYF,TGTGCCAGCAGCCAAGAAACTAGCGGGGTCCACACAGATACGCAGTATTTT
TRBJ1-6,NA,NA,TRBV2,CASSDRRTGGSPLHF,TGTGCCAGCAGTGATAGGAGGACCGGAGGTTCACCCCTCCACTTT
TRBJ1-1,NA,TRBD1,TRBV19,CASSQGTGGSAEAFF,TGTGCCAGTAGCCAGGGGACAGGGGGCAGCGCTGAAGCTTTCTTT
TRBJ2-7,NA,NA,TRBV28,CASSLRGSAYEQYF,TGTGCCAGCAGTTTACGGGGGTCGGCCTACGAGCAGTACTTC
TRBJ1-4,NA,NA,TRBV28,CASSKAGRGDEKLFF,TGTGCCAGCAGTAAGGCAGGGAGGGGCGATGAAAAACTGTTTTTT
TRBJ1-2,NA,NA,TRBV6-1,CASSEAVAYGYTF,TGTGCCAGCAGTGAAGCGGTGGCATATGGCTACACCTTC
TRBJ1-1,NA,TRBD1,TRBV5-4,CASSLGQGKFGEAFF,TGTGCCAGCAGCTTAGGACAGGGAAAGTTCGGTGAAGCTTTCTTT
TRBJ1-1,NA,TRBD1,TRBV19,CASSIPDREAFF,TGTGCCAGTAGTATCCCGGACAGGGAAGCTTTCTTT